One and the same sample provided the 20 T cell receptor beta chains below, sequenced in a study of blood T cell repertoires in COVID-19. This table comes from immunoSEQ multiplex PCR, and its TCRdb copy is limited to in-frame clones, with some not included. The table has about 100,000 clones, more than 75% seen once. Sequences were obtained from peripheral blood. Receptor source: a woman aged 30 to 39 with acute or convalescent COVID-19.

This chain uses TRBV7-3 with TRBJ2-6; possibly TRBD2 for D (5 bases). The V and J ends lost 5 bases and 0 bases respectively, with 14 bases between them. This CDR3 spans 17 amino acids. In germline, CDR1 is SGHTA, CDR2 FQGTGA. This chain's CDR3 is CASSPPEGPSGANVLTF. The CDR3 DNA reads as TGTGCCAGCAGCCCGCCTGAGGGCCCCTCTGGGGCCAACGTCCTGACTTTC.

This chain connects TRBV6-4 to TRBJ2-7, with D maybe TRBD2 (6 bases). Germline V gives CDR1 MRHNA, CDR2 SNTAGT. V lost 4 bases, J lost 0 bases, and 13 bases lay in between. The CDR3 is 15 residues long. DNA for the CDR3: TGTGCCAGCAGTGGTGTGGGGAGGAGCTCCTACGAGCAGTACTTC. Its translation: CASSGVGRSSYEQYF.

V usage is TRBV18 and J usage is TRBJ1-6, with 8 positions matching TRBD1. Germline lookup yields CDR1 KGHSH and CDR2 LQKENI. J was trimmed by 7 bases and V by 6 bases; bases with no gene match: 8. The CDR3 covers 15 residues. In DNA, the CDR3 is TGTGCCAGCTCGCTGGGACAGGTAGAAAATTCACCCCTCCACTTT. This gives the protein CASSLGQVENSPLHF.

The V gene is TRBV3-1 (or the pseudogene TRBV3-2), the J gene TRBJ1-1; D gene ambiguous. Per germline, CDR1 LGHDT and CDR2 YNNKEL (reference sequence). V dropped 1 base and J dropped 8 bases, with 17 bases sitting between them. This CDR3 has 15 residues. The CDR3 region is CASSQGWQTRGEAFF. Here the CDR3 DNA reads TGTGCCAGCAGCCAAGGCTGGCAGACCAGAGGGGAAGCTTTCTTT.

V and J are TRBV28 and TRBJ2-7, with TRBD1 matching over 8 bases. V dropped 2 bases and J dropped 5; count of bases not matched to a gene: 2. CDR3 length equals 13 residues. The V gene's germline CDR1 is MDHEN and CDR2 SYDVKM. The CDR3 protein is CASSLQQGDEQYF. The CDR3 DNA reads as TGTGCCAGCAGTTTACAACAGGGGGACGAGCAGTACTTC.

V is TRBV6-5 and J is TRBJ1-3; no definite D call. CDR3 size: 14 residues. The V gene lost 10 bases and the J gene lost 0 bases, with 13 bases spanning the gap. The germline gives CDR1 MNHEY, CDR2 SVGAGI. For the CDR3, the DNA is TGTGCCACTAGAGGCCCAACCTCTGGAAACACCATATATTTT. Translated: CATRGPTSGNTIYF.

This chain links TRBV29-1 with TRBJ2-1; D uncertain. In germline, CDR1 is SQVTM, CDR2 ANQGSEA. Trimming removed 3 bases from V and 2 bases from J, with 8 bases in between. The CDR3 contains 13 residues. In nucleotides, the CDR3 is TGCAGCGTTGATGCTAGTACCTACAATGAGCAGTTCTTC. It codes for CSVDASTYNEQFF.

The J gene is TRBJ1-2, the V gene TRBV27, with 8 bases lining up with TRBD1. CDR3 length: 12 residues. The junction had 4 bases not matched to a gene; V was cut back by 8 bases and J by 5 bases. Germline V gene sequence: CDR1 MNHEY, CDR2 SMNVEV (reference sequence). Written as DNA, the CDR3 is TGTGCCAGCGGACAGGGATTGTATGGCTACACCTTC. It yields the protein CASGQGLYGYTF.

This chain uses TRBV28 with TRBJ1-1; D not resolved. V lost 3 bases and J lost 1, with 9 bases in between. Per germline, CDR1 MDHEN and CDR2 SYDVKM. The CDR3 loop spans 14 amino acids. CDR3 in DNA: TGTGCCAGCAGTTTGGAACAGACGAACACTGAAGCTTTCTTT. Translating gives CASSLEQTNTEAFF.

The chain recombines TRBV4-2 with TRBJ1-5; 9 nucleotides agree with TRBD1. J was trimmed by 7 bases and V by 8 bases; bases with no gene match: 6. Germline CDR1 and CDR2: LGHNA and YNFKEQ. This CDR3 spans 13 amino acids. The CDR3 bases are TGTGCCAGCGGGACAGGGCAGGGGCAGCCCCAGCATTTT. Protein sequence: CASGTGQGQPQHF.

The count of this clone is one. The rearrangement links TRBV5-1 to TRBJ1-5; a weak D match, TRBD1 (6 bases). The V end lost 4 bases, the J end lost 6 bases, and 17 bases lay between the germline ends. The CDR3 runs to 15 residues. CDR1 and CDR2 (germline): SGHRS, YFSETQ. Here the CDR3 DNA reads TGCGCCAGCAGCAGAGGGGGTGGGGATGGTCAGCCCCAGCATTTT. This codes for CASSRGGGDGQPQHF.

This clone was counted a single time. This chain connects TRBV9 to TRBJ1-5, with D perhaps matching TRBD1 (6 bases). V was trimmed by 5 bases and J by 4 bases, leaving 13 bases between them. CDR3 length: 14 amino acids. Germline V gene lookup returns CDR1 SGDLS and CDR2 YYNGEE. For the CDR3, the DNA is TGTGCCAGCAGGGTCGGACAGAAAAATCAGCCCCAGCATTTT. Amino acids: CASRVGQKNQPQHF.

Written as DNA, the CDR3 is TGTGCCAGCAGCTTGGACAGACTTAACAATGAGCAGTTCTTC. This sequence encodes CASSLDRLNNEQFF. The rearrangement joins TRBV7-9 to TRBJ2-1, with D possibly TRBD1 on 6 matching bases. This CDR3 has 14 residues. V lost 3 bases and J lost 5, with 11 bases in between. Germline V gene data show CDR1 as SEHNR and CDR2 as FQNEAQ (reference sequence).

The chain recombines TRBV5-6 with TRBJ2-7; D unclear. Per germline, CDR1 SGHDT and CDR2 YYEEEE. The CDR3 spans 14 residues. V lost 5 bases to trimming and J lost 1 base, with 13 bases between them. The CDR3 sequence is CASRLLSGSYEQYF. DNA of the CDR3: TGTGCCAGCAGATTGTTATCGGGTTCCTACGAGCAGTACTTC. Based on the CDR3 plus reference TRBV5-6 and TRBJ2-7, the full variable domain is DAGVTQSPTHLIKTRGQQVTLRCSPKSGHDTVSWYQQALGQGPQFIFQYYEEEERQRGNFPDRFSGHQFPNYSSELNVNALLLGDSALYLCASRLLSGSYEQYFGPGTRLTVT.

V and J are TRBV2 and TRBJ1-2, with D tentatively TRBD1 (6 bases). The germline CDR1 and CDR2 sequences are SNHLY and FYNNEI. There are 14 residues in the CDR3. Trimming pared 5 bases from V and 5 bases from J, leaving 15 bases between. The CDR3, as DNA: TGTGCCAGCAGTTCCCAACAGGGCTCTTATGGCTACACCTTC. This translates into CASSSQQGSYGYTF.

The rearrangement links TRBV11-2 to TRBJ2-7; 7 nucleotides agree with TRBD1. The V and J ends lost 1 base and 6 bases, in that order; junction bases with no gene match: 3. The germline V gene encodes CDR1 SGHAT and CDR2 FQNNGV. The CDR3 sequence is 13 residues long. CDR3 amino acids: CASSLVPGGEQYF. As DNA, the CDR3 is TGTGCCAGCAGCTTAGTCCCAGGGGGCGAGCAGTACTTC.

The chain combines TRBV11-2 with TRBJ1-2; 8 bases match TRBD1. The CDR3 is made up of 16 amino acids. The germline CDR1 and CDR2 sequences are SGHAT and FQNNGV. With V trimmed by 4 bases and J by 0 bases, 7 bases remained unmatched. Here the CDR3 DNA reads TGTGCCAGCAGCTACGGACAGGGCCAGACTAACTATGGCTACACCTTC. Translation gives CASSYGQGQTNYGYTF.

V is TRBV5-1 and J is TRBJ1-2; no reliable D call. The CDR3 extends over 15 amino acids. Germline CDR1 and CDR2: SGHRS and YFSETQ. V lost 0 bases and J 4 bases, leaving 13 bases between the germline ends. For the CDR3, the DNA is TGCGCCAGCAGCTTGGATAGCAGAGTAATCTATGGCTACACCTTC. This encodes CASSLDSRVIYGYTF.

The chain uses TRBV10-3 and TRBJ1-2; 7 nucleotides line up with TRBD1. CDR1 is ENHRY, CDR2 SYGVKD, per germline. V shed 0 bases and J 4 bases; nucleotides not matched to a gene: 8. This CDR3 spans 16 amino acids. The CDR3 bases are TGTGCCATCAGTGAGTCACAGGGGCGCAAGGCCTATGGCTACACCTTC. It specifies CAISESQGRKAYGYTF.

The chain uses TRBV5-5 and TRBJ2-2; 7 bases fit TRBD2. Unmatched junction bases numbered 4, after V lost 4 bases and J lost 1 base. The length of the CDR3 is 15 residues. The germline CDR1 and CDR2 sequences are SGHKS and YYEKEE (reference sequence). This CDR3 is CASSLASGNTGELFF. The CDR3 DNA reads TGTGCCAGCAGCCTGGCTAGCGGGAACACCGGGGAGCTGTTTTTT.